The 20 T cell receptor beta chains below all came from one sample that was sequenced in a study of long-term antiretroviral therapy in people with HIV. Version v3.0 of the immunoSEQ assay ran at survey level. The table came from immunoSEQ multiplex PCR; TCRdb's copy has only in-frame clones and leaves some out. Of 25,000 to 30,000 clones listed, roughly 84% are singletons. This specimen was unsorted PBMCs, taken 0.4 years after starting antiretroviral therapy. The receptors stem from a man in his late teens or twenties with HIV.

The gene calls are TRBV5-1 and TRBJ1-1, with 8 bases lining up with TRBD1. V dropped 4 bases and J dropped 1; count of bases not matched to a gene: 3. This CDR3 is 14 amino acids long. Germline V gene data show CDR1 as SGHRS and CDR2 as YFSETQ. The CDR3 spells CASSRQGANTEAFF. The CDR3 coding sequence is TGCGCCAGCAGCCGCCAGGGGGCGAACACTGAAGCTTTCTTT.

The rearrangement links TRBV5-6 to TRBJ2-7; TRBD1 aligns across 8 bases. The V gene end was trimmed by 0 bases and the J gene end by 7 bases; junction bases not matched to a gene: 3. The CDR3 runs 13 residues. Per germline, CDR1 SGHDT and CDR2 YYEEEE. CDR3 sequence (DNA): TGTGCCAGCAGCTTGGGGACAGGGCGAGAGCAGTACTTC. Its translation is CASSLGTGREQYF. The whole variable domain, filled in from reference TRBV5-6 and TRBJ2-7, reads DAGVTQSPTHLIKTRGQQVTLRCSPKSGHDTVSWYQQALGQGPQFIFQYYEEEERQRGNFPDRFSGHQFPNYSSELNVNALLLGDSALYLCASSLGTGREQYFGPGTRLTVT.

This clone was seen only once. V usage is TRBV9 and J usage is TRBJ2-7; the D call may be TRBD1 or TRBD2 (5 bases each). Germline lookup yields CDR1 SGDLS and CDR2 YYNGEE. The CDR3 totals 13 residues. V lost 4 bases and J lost 4, with 12 bases in between. The CDR3 region has the DNA TGTGCCAGCAGCTCAGGGAGAGCATACGAGCAGTACTTC. Its protein is CASSSGRAYEQYF.

The rearrangement uses TRBV21-1 and TRBJ1-2. TRBV21-1 is flagged as a pseudogene. The CDR3 contains 14 residues. The CDR3 bases are TGTGCCAGCAGCAGACTCGAGGCAAAATATGGCTACACCTTC. This sequence encodes CASSRLEAKYGYTF.

This clone showed up just a few times. The chain uses TRBV19 and TRBJ1-2; no firm D call. V lost 2 bases, J lost 4 bases, and 14 bases lay in between. The CDR3 is 15 residues long. Germline V gene lookup returns CDR1 LNHDA and CDR2 SQIVND (reference sequence). In DNA form, the CDR3 reads TGTGCCAGTAGTATAAGGCACGGAGCGCTCTATGGCTACACCTTC. This codes for CASSIRHGALYGYTF.

Written as DNA, the CDR3 is TGTGCCAGTAGTATAGAAACAGGGTCGGAAGTGACTGAAGCTTTCTTT. Translation: CASSIETGSEVTEAFF. The chain links TRBV19 to TRBJ1-1; a weak D match, TRBD1 (6 bases). The CDR3 is made up of 16 amino acids. Trimming pared 0 bases from V and 5 bases from J, leaving 16 bases between. Germline V CDR1 and CDR2: LNHDA, SQIVND (reference sequence).

The chain links TRBV6-6 to TRBJ1-1, with D maybe TRBD1 (5 bases). The V and J ends lost 0 bases and 6 bases respectively, with 11 bases between them. The germline V gene encodes CDR1 MNHNY and CDR2 SVGAGI (reference sequence). The CDR3 has 14 amino acids. DNA of the CDR3: TGTGCCAGCAGTTACTCGTATCAGGGTGCTGAAGCTTTCTTT. It translates to CASSYSYQGAEAFF.

The V call is TRBV29-1, the J call TRBJ1-1; 9 bases line up with TRBD1. The CDR3 sequence is 15 residues long. With V trimmed by 4 bases and J by 0 bases, 6 bases remained unmatched. The V gene's germline CDR1 is SQVTM and CDR2 ANQGSEA. This CDR3 is CSVVSWTGVNTEAFF. In DNA form, the CDR3 reads TGCAGCGTTGTGAGTTGGACAGGGGTGAACACTGAAGCTTTCTTT.

In this sample, this clone turned up a few times. The V and J genes are TRBV27 and TRBJ1-3, with 8 bases matching TRBD1. The CDR3 sequence is 15 residues long. V was clipped by 6 bases and J by 3 bases; unmatched bases: 7. Germline V gene lookup returns CDR1 MNHEY and CDR2 SMNVEV (reference sequence). CDR3 in amino acids: CASRPDRGLGNTIYF. CDR3 in DNA: TGTGCCAGCAGACCTGACAGGGGACTTGGAAACACCATATATTTT.

V gene TRBV11-1 combines with J gene TRBJ2-1; 8 bases map to TRBD2. The germline gives CDR1 SGHAT, CDR2 FQDESV (reference sequence). The V segment lost 5 bases and the J segment 1 base; nucleotides outside the gene matches: 13. This CDR3 spans 18 amino acids. In DNA, the CDR3 is TGTGCCAGCAGCCCCCGTTCCAGCGGGAGTGGTTCCTACAATGAGCAGTTCTTC. Its protein is CASSPRSSGSGSYNEQFF.

The V and J genes are TRBV11-2 and TRBJ2-7, with TRBD2 as a possible D gene (5 bases). V was trimmed by 3 bases and J by 3 bases, leaving 9 bases between them. This CDR3 comprises 13 residues. Germline V gene data show CDR1 as SGHAT and CDR2 as FQNNGV. The CDR3 protein is CASSLRDIYEQYF. For the CDR3, the DNA is TGTGCCAGCAGCTTGAGGGATATCTACGAGCAGTACTTC.

The chain couples TRBV6-5 to TRBJ2-2; tentative D call: TRBD1 (6 bases). The germline V gene encodes CDR1 MNHEY and CDR2 SVGAGI. The CDR3 consists of 14 residues. Trimming left V 8 bases short and J 3 bases short, with 13 bases between. The CDR3 sequence is CASGKDSHTGELFF. The DNA of the CDR3 is TGTGCCAGCGGAAAGGACAGCCACACCGGGGAGCTGTTTTTT.

The J gene is TRBJ2-1, the V gene TRBV7-6; TRBD2 matches at 7 bases. The CDR3 totals 16 residues. V was clipped by 1 base and J by 2 bases; unmatched bases: 5. Germline V gene sequence: CDR1 SGHVS, CDR2 FNYEAQ. The CDR3 sequence is CASSLVWEGPYNEQFF. The CDR3 DNA reads as TGTGCCAGCAGCTTAGTGTGGGAGGGCCCCTACAATGAGCAGTTCTTC.

The chain has TRBV12-5 and TRBJ2-7, with 7 bases identical to TRBD1. The CDR3 is 15 amino acids. J was trimmed by 0 bases and V by 4 bases; bases with no gene match: 6. Per germline, CDR1 LGHNT and CDR2 FRNRAP. The chain's CDR3 is CASGSGTEPSYEQYF. CDR3 DNA: TGTGCTAGTGGTTCGGGGACAGAGCCCTCCTACGAGCAGTACTTC. The full variable domain, rest sourced from reference TRBV12-5 and TRBJ2-7, is DARVTQTPRHKVTEMGQEVTMRCQPILGHNTVFWYRQTMMQGLELLAYFRNRAPLDDSGMPKDRFSAEMPDATLATLKIQPSEPRDSAVYFCASGSGTEPSYEQYFGPGTRLTVT.

The chain carries TRBV2 and TRBJ2-7; D uncertain. The CDR3 totals 13 residues. Germline CDR1 is SNHLY and CDR2 is FYNNEI. V lost 3 bases to trimming and J lost 1 base, with 7 bases between them. CDR3 loop: CASSDHRSYEQYF. DNA of the CDR3: TGTGCCAGCAGTGATCACAGATCCTACGAGCAGTACTTC.

The chain carries TRBV7-2 and TRBJ2-5; D perhaps matches TRBD2 (7 bases). The length of the CDR3 is 17 residues. Trimming took 3 bases from V and 0 from J, leaving 17 bases between them. Germline V CDR1 and CDR2: SGHTA, FQGNSA. In nucleotides, the CDR3 is TGTGCCAGCAGCTTGGCAGGGGAGCGGGGCTACCAAGAGACCCAGTACTTC. Translated, it gives CASSLAGERGYQETQYF.

The chain combines TRBV18 with TRBJ1-2; D unclear. The ends were cut back, 3 bases at V and 2 bases at J, with 31 bases in the middle. This CDR3 contains 21 residues. The germline V gene has CDR1 KGHSH and CDR2 LQKENI. CDR3 nucleotides: TGTGCCAGCTCACCGGACGGTAATCCCGTGGGAGGTGTACCCTCGAACTATGGCTACACCTTC. Amino acid sequence: CASSPDGNPVGGVPSNYGYTF.

A single count supports this clone. This chain uses TRBV2 with TRBJ1-2, with D possibly TRBD1 on 5 matching bases. This CDR3 contains 14 residues. The V end was cut by 3 bases, the J end by 4 bases, with 12 bases between. CDR1 and CDR2 (germline): SNHLY, FYNNEI. This chain's CDR3 is CASSEEGLSYGYTF. In DNA, the CDR3 is TGTGCCAGCAGTGAGGAGGGGTTAAGCTATGGCTACACCTTC.

The genes are TRBV7-9 and TRBJ2-1; D may be TRBD2 (5 bases). Trimming removed 0 bases from V and 3 bases from J, with 15 bases in between. CDR3 length: 17 amino acids. The germline V gene has CDR1 SEHNR and CDR2 FQNEAQ (reference sequence). The CDR3 DNA reads as TGTGCCAGCAGCTTAGCGCGTAGCCGAGGAGGCTACAATGAGCAGTTCTTC. Its translation is CASSLARSRGGYNEQFF.

This clone was detected only a few times. The rearrangement uses TRBV10-3 and TRBJ1-3, with TRBD1 identical over 11 bases. CDR3 length: 19 amino acids. Germline assignment: CDR1 ENHRY and CDR2 SYGVKD. The V segment lost 0 bases and the J segment 3 bases; nucleotides outside the gene matches: 10. The CDR3 nucleotides are TGTGCCATCAGTGAGTCGACGGGACAGGGGGATGTTGGTGGAAACACCATATATTTT. Translation: CAISESTGQGDVGGNTIYF.